The 4 T cell receptor beta chains below all came from one sample that was sequenced in a study of blood T cells in healthy people across ages. The authors ran a second PCR of about 6 to 12 cycles using a sample-barcoded 5' primer and a J-beta primer mix. TCRdb reprocessed the 5' RACE reads via MiXCR and lists one record per CDR3 protein. The sample contains 450,000 to 700,000 distinct CDR3 sequences, 25% to 30% of which appear only once. Sequencing input: blood. These receptors were collected from a woman between 65 and 79 years old in good health.

This chain joins TRBV4-2 and TRBJ2-5; D remains unclear. The J call could be wrong; TRBJ2-7 is a better fit for the DNA end. This CDR3 comprises 14 residues. The germline gives CDR1 LGHNA, CDR2 YNFKEQ. The CDR3 region is CASSQDPSSYEQYF. The CDR3 DNA follows: TGTGCCAGCAGCCAAGATCCGAGCTCCTACGAGCAGTACTTC.

This clonotype occurred a few times. The chain couples TRBV29-1 to TRBJ1-1, with 9 bases matching TRBD1. V trimming: 6 bases; J trimming: 3 bases; junction bases outside the gene matches: 11. Germline assignment: CDR1 SQVTM and CDR2 ANQGSEA. There are 15 residues in the CDR3. CDR3 loop: CSVKRSGQGDTEAFF. The CDR3 region has the DNA TGCAGCGTCAAAAGGTCGGGACAGGGTGACACTGAAGCTTTCTTT.

This clonotype was counted a few times. CDR3 in amino acids: CASSPALNTGELFF. In nucleotides, the CDR3 is TGCGCCAGCAGCCCCGCTTTGAACACCGGGGAGCTGTTTTTT. The chain couples TRBV5-1 to TRBJ2-2; D not certain. Trimming took 4 bases from V and 1 from J, leaving 8 bases between them. The CDR3 consists of 14 residues. CDR1 and CDR2 from the germline V gene are SGHRS and YFSETQ.

The J gene is TRBJ2-5, the V gene TRBV6-6; 7 positions match TRBD2. Germline values: CDR1 MNHNY, CDR2 SVGAGI (reference sequence). The CDR3 is made up of 16 amino acids. V shed 0 bases, J shed 5 bases, and the junction held 9 bases outside the gene matches. This chain's CDR3 is CASSYSSGGSEETQYF. As DNA, the CDR3 is TGTGCCAGCAGTTACTCGAGTGGCGGGAGCGAGGAGACCCAGTACTTC.